This T cell receptor (beta chain) was recorded in a study of T cell changes during pregnancy in multiple sclerosis. Produced via immunoSEQ multiplex PCR; TCRdb's table is partial and in-frame only. Of approximately 40,000 clones listed, 90% are singletons. The CDR3 is 16 amino acids. The V segment lost 3 bases and the J segment 2 bases; nucleotides outside the gene matches: 9. Per germline, CDR1 MGHRA and CDR2 YSYEKL. The chain has TRBV4-1 and TRBJ2-7; 8 bases align to TRBD1. Sample: CD4+ T cells from peripheral blood mononuclear cells, taken before pregnancy. This sequence was found in a female donor with multiple sclerosis, enrolled in a pregnancy study. CDR3: CASSHRTGLETYEQYF. The CDR3 DNA is TGCGCCAGCAGCCACCGGACAGGGCTCGAAACCTACGAGCAGTACTTC.